Listed below are T cell receptor beta chains from one sample, sequenced in a study of read filtering for tumor transcriptome and immune sequencing. TCRdb independently ran MiXCR on the reads; one entry per CDR3 protein. The sample consists of under 150,000 distinct CDR3 sequences, 13% of them appearing once. Sequencing used a population of CD138-negative cells sorted from bone marrow. The receptors shown here come from a donor over 35 with multiple myeloma. Both conserved end residues are part of each CDR3. The D gene is left open where the match is weak. Only some rows state a clone size, as once, few, many or a class for expanded clones.

clone_size | j_call | d_call | v_call | cdr3_nt | cdr3_aa
many | TRBJ2-5 | - | TRBV6-1 | TGTGCCAGCAGTGCGCGCCCCGAGGGACTCACGAGACAAGAGACCCAGTACTTC | CASSARPEGLTRQETQYF
many | TRBJ1-1 | - | TRBV20-1 | TGCAGTGCCAGTATCAGATTGAACACTGAAGCTTTCTTT | CSASIRLNTEAFF
- | TRBJ2-5 | TRBD2 | TRBV29-1 | TGCAGCGTTTCGGGACTAGCGGGAGATTTGGAGACCCAGTACTTC | CSVSGLAGDLETQYF
many | TRBJ1-2 | TRBD1 | TRBV12-3/TRBV12-4 | TGTGCCAGCAGTTCGCGCTCCGGGACAGGGACAGATGGCTACACCTTC | CASSSRSGTGTDGYTF
medium-sized | TRBJ1-1 | - | TRBV4-2 | TGCGCCAGCAGCCAAAATCGGGGGGGGGAGGCTGAAGCTTTCTTT | CASSQNRGGEAEAFF
many | TRBJ2-3 | - | TRBV11-2 | TGTGCCAGCAGCTTAGGCGTTAGCGGCACAGATACGCAGTATTTT | CASSLGVSGTDTQYF
many | TRBJ2-7 | - | TRBV7-9 | TGTGCCAGCAGTCCATCTCTAGCGTACTCCTACGAGCAGTACTTC | CASSPSLAYSYEQYF
many | TRBJ2-3 | TRBD2 | TRBV20-1 | TGCAGTGCTAGAGCGGCGGGGGGCACAGATACGCAGTATTTT | CSARAAGGTDTQYF
many | TRBJ1-1 | TRBD1 | TRBV7-9 | TGTGCCAGCATCCCCGGGACAGGGTTTAACACTGAAGCTTTCTTT | CASIPGTGFNTEAFF
many | TRBJ2-4 | TRBD2 | TRBV24-1 | TGTGCCACCAGTGATTCCCTTCCTAGCGGTTCCCCAAACATTCAGTACTTC | CATSDSLPSGSPNIQYF
many | TRBJ2-3 | TRBD2 | TRBV29-1 | TGCAGCGTTACTAGCGGCTCTGGGGCAGATACGCAGTATTTT | CSVTSGSGADTQYF
many | TRBJ1-5 | - | TRBV12-3/TRBV12-4 | TGTGCCAGCAGACGGGGGGGGCTAGGCAATCAGCCCCAGCATTTT | CASRRGGLGNQPQHF
few | TRBJ1-1 | - | TRBV7-8 | TGTGCCAGCAGCTCCCAGGGAACAGGGCCGGATACTGAAGCTTTCTTT | CASSSQGTGPDTEAFF
few | TRBJ2-7 | - | TRBV12-3/TRBV12-4 | TGTGCCAGCAGCCACCGGGAGCAGTACTTC | CASSHREQYF
many | TRBJ1-1 | - | TRBV6-1 | TGTGCCAGCACTAGAAGTATTATGAACACTGAAGCTTTCTTT | CASTRSIMNTEAFF
many | TRBJ2-3 | TRBD2 | TRBV12-3/TRBV12-4 | TGTGCCAGCAGTCAAGCGGGAGGGGCAGATACGCAGTATTTT | CASSQAGGADTQYF
many | TRBJ2-1 | - | TRBV5-5 | TGTGCCAGCAGCTTCCAAGGCTCCTACAATGAGCAGTTCTTC | CASSFQGSYNEQFF
many | TRBJ2-1 | - | TRBV5-1 | TGCGCCAGCAGCGCGGGACTCCACAATGAGCAGTTCTTC | CASSAGLHNEQFF
many | TRBJ1-1 | - | TRBV19 | TGTGCCAGTAGTATACCCGGAACTGAAGCTTTCTTT | CASSIPGTEAFF
many | TRBJ1-4 | TRBD1 | TRBV4-2 | TGTGCCAGCAGCCAAAGGGGGCCCGCGACAACTAATGAAAAACTGTTTTTT | CASSQRGPATTNEKLFF
many | TRBJ1-4 | TRBD1 | TRBV19 | TGTGCCAGTAGCCGCTCGCAGGGGGCTGTTGAAAAACTGTTTTTT | CASSRSQGAVEKLFF
many | TRBJ2-2 | TRBD2 | TRBV5-1 | TGCGCCAGCAGTCTAGCGGGAGATACCGGGGAGCTGTTTTTT | CASSLAGDTGELFF
few | TRBJ2-4 | TRBD1 | TRBV19 | TGTGCCAGTAGGGACAGGTTACTAGCCAAAAACATTCAGTACTTC | CASRDRLLAKNIQYF
few | TRBJ1-1 | - | TRBV27 | TGTGCCAGCAGCAAGGCGGGGGCTCTAAGCGCTGAAGCTTTCTTT | CASSKAGALSAEAFF
- | TRBJ2-3 | - | TRBV5-1 | TGCGCCAGCAGCTATCGCACAGATACGCAGTATTTT | CASSYRTDTQYF
many | TRBJ2-7 | TRBD2 | TRBV7-8 | TGTGCCAGCAGCTTAGGGGATAGCGGGAATCTCTACGAGCAGTACTTC | CASSLGDSGNLYEQYF
- | TRBJ1-2 | - | TRBV5-6 | TGTGCCGGCAGCAAAACAGTGAACTATGGCTACACCTTC | CAGSKTVNYGYTF
- | TRBJ2-5 | TRBD1 | TRBV19 | TGTGCCAGTAGTAACGACAGGGGTGAGACCCAGTACTTC | CASSNDRGETQYF
- | TRBJ1-3 | - | TRBV20-1 | TGCAGTGCTAGAGACAGTACCGCTGGAAACACCATATATTTT | CSARDSTAGNTIYF
many | TRBJ1-4 | - | TRBV5-1 | TGCGCCAGCAGCCCAATCGGGAGCGGGGGGGAAAAACTGTTTTTT | CASSPIGSGGEKLFF
- | TRBJ2-3 | - | TRBV15 | TGTGCCACCAGGAAGCGGGGCACAGATACGCAGTATTTT | CATRKRGTDTQYF
many | TRBJ2-5 | - | TRBV20-1 | TGCAGTGCACTTACAGGACGTAACAGGGAGACCCAGTACTTC | CSALTGRNRETQYF
many | TRBJ2-7 | - | TRBV4-1 | TGCGCCAGCAGCCCTGGCCGAGGCTCCTACGAGCAGTACTTC | CASSPGRGSYEQYF
many | TRBJ2-1 | TRBD2 | TRBV9 | TGTGCCAGCAGTCCTAGCGGGAGAGGCTATGAGCAGTTCTTC | CASSPSGRGYEQFF